The 5 T cell receptor beta chains listed next were all sequenced from one sample in a study of T cell responses to AZD1222 COVID-19 vaccine. Clones were read by immunoSEQ multiplex PCR, and TCRdb kept only the in-frame ones, dropping some. The sample lists approximately 110,000 clones; over 75% were seen once. Sequenced here: peripheral blood, sampled on day 0 of AZD1222 vaccination. The source is an adult in good health.

The chain employs TRBV6-5 and TRBJ1-2; 9 bases are shared with TRBD1. CDR3 length: 15 residues. The germline V gene encodes CDR1 MNHEY and CDR2 SVGAGI. J was trimmed by 7 bases and V by 1 base; bases with no gene match: 7. CDR3: CASSYYTTGGTGYTF. The CDR3 nucleotides are TGTGCCAGCAGTTACTATACTACAGGGGGCACTGGCTACACCTTC.

This rearrangement joins TRBV9 to TRBJ2-7, with 11 bases fitting TRBD1. Germline V gene sequence: CDR1 SGDLS, CDR2 YYNGEE. V lost 0 bases to trimming and J lost 5 bases; unmatched junction nucleotides: 7. The CDR3 spans 16 residues. CDR3 residues: CASSVGIGQGANEQYF. CDR3 sequence (DNA): TGTGCCAGCAGCGTAGGTATAGGACAGGGGGCCAACGAGCAGTACTTC. Filled out from reference TRBV9 and TRBJ2-7, the complete variable domain reads DSGVTQTPKHLITATGQRVTLRCSPRSGDLSVYWYQQSLDQGLQFLIQYYNGEERAKGNILERFSAQQFPDLHSELNLSSLELGDSALYFCASSVGIGQGANEQYFGPGTRLTVT.

The chain employs TRBV5-1 and TRBJ2-1, with D perhaps matching TRBD1 (5 bases). The CDR3 length is 13 residues. Germline CDR1 SGHRS, CDR2 YFSETQ. Trimming removed 0 bases from V and 12 bases from J, with 13 bases in between. Here the CDR3 DNA reads TGCGCCAGCAGCTTGGACAGGCCCAGTGGGCAGTTCTTC. It yields the protein CASSLDRPSGQFF.

The chain carries TRBV2 and TRBJ2-5, with D perhaps matching TRBD1 (6 bases). The germline gives CDR1 SNHLY, CDR2 FYNNEI. V was shortened by 7 bases and J by 4 bases, with 16 bases between the two germline ends. CDR3 length: 14 amino acids. The CDR3 DNA sequence: TGTGCCAGCATAGAGGTGGTGACAGGAGAGACCCAGTACTTC. Its translation is CASIEVVTGETQYF.

The genes are TRBV11-2 and TRBJ1-1; D is uncertain. The V end lost 3 bases, the J end lost 1 base, and 15 bases lay between the germline ends. CDR1 and CDR2 from the germline V gene are SGHAT and FQNNGV. This CDR3 has 16 residues. The CDR3 DNA reads TGTGCCAGCAGCTTGCAGGCGCTGGCGGGGAACACTGAAGCTTTCTTT. Protein product: CASSLQALAGNTEAFF.